One and the same sample provided the 3 T cell receptor beta chains below, sequenced in a study of cytomegalovirus exposure and HLA in healthy donors. It was with 60 Vbeta and 13 Jbeta primers that the PCR ran. Sequencing used immunoSEQ multiplex PCR; TCRdb keeps in-frame clones, though not all of them. The table records about 180,000 clones, 80% to 90% of them present only once. The sample taken for sequencing was PBMCs. These receptors came from a girl aged 2-10 years in good health and CMV-seropositive.

This chain links TRBV27 with TRBJ1-1; TRBD1 agrees at 8 bases. The junction had 5 bases not matched to a gene; V was cut back by 3 bases and J by 5 bases. This CDR3 comprises 14 residues. Germline CDR1 is MNHEY and CDR2 is SMNVEV (reference sequence). This chain's CDR3 is CASSFQGAGTEAFF. The CDR3 DNA is TGTGCCAGCAGTTTCCAGGGGGCTGGGACTGAAGCTTTCTTT.

The chain links TRBV19 to TRBJ1-5; tentative D call: TRBD1 (5 bases). The V gene's germline CDR1 is LNHDA and CDR2 SQIVND (reference sequence). V lost 3 bases and J 2 bases, leaving 8 bases between the germline ends. The CDR3 is made up of 14 amino acids. CDR3 DNA: TGTGCCAGTAGTATCCGCAGGGGCAATCAGCCCCAGCATTTT. Its protein is CASSIRRGNQPQHF. The whole variable domain, filled in from reference TRBV19 and TRBJ1-5, reads DGGITQSPKYLFRKEGQNVTLSCEQNLNHDAMYWYRQDPGQGLRLIYYSQIVNDFQKGDIAEGYSVSREKKESFPLTVTSAQKNPTAFYLCASSIRRGNQPQHFGDGTRLSIL.

This clone was detected only a few times. The genes are TRBV2 and TRBJ1-5; D remains ambiguous. The V gene lost 2 bases and the J gene lost 4 bases, with 9 bases spanning the gap. This CDR3 comprises 14 residues. CDR1 and CDR2 (germline): SNHLY, FYNNEI. CDR3 sequence (DNA): TGTGCCAGCAGTGAACGGACTCTAAATCAGCCCCAGCATTTT. This codes for CASSERTLNQPQHF.